Listed below are T cell receptor beta chains from one sample, sequenced in a study of blood T cells in healthy people across ages. TCRdb ran MiXCR on the 5' RACE reads and lists one entry per CDR3 protein. The sample contains hundreds of thousands of distinct CDR3 sequences, 24% of which appear only once. These data were likewise used in another study, on T cells of mothers and their children.

Sequencing was performed on blood. The source is a boy aged 5-17 years in good health. Each CDR3 is given with its conserved first and last residue. The D gene is left open where the match is weak. Size tells how often a clone was seen (once, few, many) or the class of an expanded clone, and some rows leave it out.

V gene	D gene	clone size	J gene	CDR3 length	CDR3 protein	CDR3 DNA
TRBV4-1	TRBD2	.	TRBJ2-1	14	CASSLTSGTPEQFF	TGCGCCAGCAGCCTGACTAGCGGGACCCCCGAGCAGTTCTTC
TRBV4-1	.	.	TRBJ1-3	16	CASSQPSGEAGNTIYF	TGCGCCAGCAGCCAACCCTCGGGGGAGGCTGGAAACACCATATATTTT
TRBV20-1	.	few	TRBJ2-6	14	CSASGFPGANVLTF	TGCAGTGCTAGTGGGTTCCCTGGGGCCAACGTCCTGACTTTC
TRBV3-1	.	.	TRBJ2-7	13	CASSQDRVGEQYF	TGTGCCAGCAGCCAAGATAGGGTGGGTGAGCAGTACTTC
TRBV3-1	.	.	TRBJ1-1	14	CASSQVLLLSEAFF	TGTGCCAGCAGCCAAGTACTTCTTCTTTCTGAAGCTTTCTTT
TRBV10-2	TRBD2	few	TRBJ2-1	14	CASSTGTSRYEQFF	TGCGCCAGCAGCACCGGGACTAGCCGCTATGAGCAGTTCTTC
TRBV6-5	TRBD1	.	TRBJ2-7	17	CASSYSMADRGLYEQYF	TGTGCCAGCAGTTACTCGATGGCCGACAGGGGCCTCTACGAGCAGTACTTC
TRBV6-5	TRBD2	many	TRBJ2-5	12	CASSGGGETQYF	TGTGCCAGCAGCGGGGGGGGAGAGACCCAGTACTTC
TRBV6-5	TRBD1	few	TRBJ1-3	14	CASSRTGTGNTIYF	TGTGCCAGCAGCCGGACAGGGACTGGAAACACCATATATTTT
TRBV29-1	TRBD2	many	TRBJ2-7	13	CSVVIAGAYEQYF	TGCAGCGTAGTTATAGCGGGAGCTTACGAGCAGTACTTC
TRBV12-3/TRBV12-4	.	medium-sized	TRBJ2-7	14	CASSLEASAYEQYF	TGTGCCAGCAGTTTAGAGGCTAGCGCCTACGAGCAGTACTTC
TRBV5-1	TRBD1	few	TRBJ2-1	16	CASSLGDRNLYNEQFF	TGCGCCAGCAGCTTGGGGGACAGGAACCTATACAATGAGCAGTTCTTC
TRBV28	.	few	TRBJ1-6	12	CAICSGDSPLHF	TGTGCCATCTGTTCAGGGGATTCACCCCTCCACTTT
TRBV24-1	.	.	TRBJ2-7	12	CATKRGSYEQYF	TGTGCCACCAAGAGGGGTTCCTACGAGCAGTACTTC
TRBV12-3/TRBV12-4	TRBD1	few	TRBJ1-5	16	CASSSRDSDPNQPQHF	TGTGCCAGCAGTTCCCGGGACAGCGATCCCAACCAGCCCCAGCATTTT
TRBV21-1	.	.	TRBJ2-5	14	CASSKKTSEETQYF	TGTGCCAGCAGCAAAAAGACTAGCGAAGAGACCCAGTACTTC
TRBV28	TRBD1	.	TRBJ1-2	15	CASSLGSQGTGGYTF	TGTGCCAGCAGTTTGGGATCACAGGGGACGGGAGGCTACACCTTC
TRBV6-5	.	many	TRBJ2-7	13	CASSYLGDGEQYF	TGTGCCAGCAGTTATTTGGGGGACGGCGAGCAGTACTTC
TRBV27	TRBD1	.	TRBJ2-7	14	CASSAGQGASEQYF	TGTGCCAGCAGTGCCGGACAGGGGGCAAGCGAGCAGTACTTC
TRBV5-6	.	few	TRBJ1-1	18	CASSLGFSQGISDTEAFF	TGTGCCAGCAGCTTGGGTTTCAGTCAGGGGATATCGGACACTGAAGCTTTCTTT
TRBV4-3	TRBD2	many	TRBJ2-5	15	CASSPRTSDQETQYF	TGCGCCAGCAGCCCCCGGACTAGCGATCAAGAGACCCAGTACTTC
TRBV15	.	.	TRBJ2-2	16	CATSRLRQYGTGELFF	TGTGCCACCAGCAGACTAAGACAGTATGGCACCGGGGAGCTGTTTTTT
TRBV28	.	.	TRBJ2-5	17	CASTERARDKRQETQYF	TGTGCCAGCACCGAACGCGCCCGGGACAAACGACAAGAGACCCAGTACTTC
TRBV29-1	.	few	TRBJ1-1	12	CSVDIGGTEAFF	TGCAGCGTTGACATCGGGGGTACTGAAGCTTTCTTT
TRBV18	TRBD1	few	TRBJ1-4	14	CASSQQGLNEKLFF	TGTGCCAGCTCGCAACAGGGGCTAAATGAAAAACTGTTTTTT
TRBV20-1	.	.	TRBJ2-1	15	CSARGDENLYNEQFF	TGCAGTGCTAGAGGAGACGAGAATCTCTACAATGAGCAGTTCTTC
TRBV5-5	.	.	TRBJ2-7	13	CASSLPPPYEQYF	TGTGCCAGCAGCTTGCCGCCGCCCTACGAGCAGTACTTC
TRBV29-1	.	many	TRBJ1-5	12	CSVVEGNQPQHF	TGCAGCGTTGTAGAGGGGAATCAGCCCCAGCATTTT
TRBV20-1	TRBD2	few	TRBJ2-7	14	CSARDAQREVGQYF	TGCAGTGCTAGAGATGCCCAGCGGGAGGTCGGGCAGTACTTC
TRBV7-2	.	few	TRBJ2-1	14	CASSLETGGSEQFF	TGTGCCAGCAGCTTAGAAACAGGAGGGAGTGAGCAGTTCTTC
TRBV4-3	.	many	TRBJ2-3	16	CASSPTDSSSPDTQYF	TGCGCCAGCAGCCCTACTGACAGCTCGTCCCCAGATACGCAGTATTTT
TRBV7-3	TRBD1	many	TRBJ2-1	16	CASSSPEGANYNEQFF	TGTGCCAGCAGCTCCCCAGAGGGGGCAAACTACAATGAGCAGTTCTTC
TRBV7-9	.	many	TRBJ2-2	14	CASSLGGNTGELFF	TGTGCCAGCAGCCTTGGGGGTAACACCGGGGAGCTGTTTTTT
TRBV28	.	few	TRBJ2-7	14	CASSSGTVTYEQYF	TGTGCCAGCAGTTCGGGGACGGTGACCTACGAGCAGTACTTC
TRBV20-1	.	.	TRBJ2-5	13	CSPRQQPRETQYF	TGCAGTCCCCGACAGCAACCGAGGGAGACCCAGTACTTC
TRBV20-1	TRBD1	.	TRBJ2-5	14	CSARRGQGKETQYF	TGCAGTGCTAGAAGGGGACAGGGGAAAGAGACCCAGTACTTC
TRBV5-5	.	.	TRBJ2-7	15	CASSPGGTGPYEQYF	TGTGCCAGCAGTCCCGGAGGGACTGGCCCCTACGAGCAGTACTTC
TRBV27	.	.	TRBJ1-6	13	CASSFQSNSPLHF	TGTGCCAGCAGTTTCCAGTCGAATTCACCCCTCCACTTT
TRBV6-5	.	.	TRBJ1-5	14	CASSFRQRDQPQHF	TGTGCCAGCAGTTTCAGACAGCGGGATCAGCCCCAGCATTTT
TRBV28	TRBD1	few	TRBJ2-7	14	CATHPPGGVYEQYF	TGTGCCACCCACCCCCCAGGGGGTGTCTACGAGCAGTACTTC